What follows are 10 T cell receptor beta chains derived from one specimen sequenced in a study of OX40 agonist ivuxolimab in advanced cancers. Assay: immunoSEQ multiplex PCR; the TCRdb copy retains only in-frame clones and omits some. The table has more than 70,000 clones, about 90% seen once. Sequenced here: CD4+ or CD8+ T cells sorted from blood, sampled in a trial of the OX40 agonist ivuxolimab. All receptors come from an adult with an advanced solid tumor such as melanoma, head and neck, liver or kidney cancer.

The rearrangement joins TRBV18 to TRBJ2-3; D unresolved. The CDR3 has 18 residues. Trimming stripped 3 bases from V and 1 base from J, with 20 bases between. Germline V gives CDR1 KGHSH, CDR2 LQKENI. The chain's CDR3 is CASSPLGLSFGGTDTQYF. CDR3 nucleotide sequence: TGTGCCAGCTCACCCTTAGGTCTGTCCTTTGGAGGCACAGATACGCAGTATTTT.

The CDR3 DNA reads TGTGCCAGCTCACCACCAAGCGACAGGGAGACCCAGTACTTC. Protein: CASSPPSDRETQYF. The rearrangement links TRBV18 to TRBJ2-5; tentatively, D is TRBD1 (6 bases). Trimming cost V 0 bases and J 5 bases, with 10 bases left between them. Per germline, CDR1 KGHSH and CDR2 LQKENI. The CDR3 totals 14 residues.

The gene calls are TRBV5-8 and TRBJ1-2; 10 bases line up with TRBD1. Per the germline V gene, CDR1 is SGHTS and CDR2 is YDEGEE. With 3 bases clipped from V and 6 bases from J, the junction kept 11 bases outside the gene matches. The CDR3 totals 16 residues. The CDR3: CASSYKGTTGGDGYTF. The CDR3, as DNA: TGTGCCAGCAGCTACAAGGGAACGACAGGGGGCGATGGCTACACCTTC.

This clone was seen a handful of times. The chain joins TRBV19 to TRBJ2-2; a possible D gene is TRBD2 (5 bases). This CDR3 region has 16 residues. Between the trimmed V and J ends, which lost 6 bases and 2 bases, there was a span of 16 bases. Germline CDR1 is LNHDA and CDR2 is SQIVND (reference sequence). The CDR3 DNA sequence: TGTGCCAGTAGCGGAGGCGGCAGGTTTAACACCGGGGAGCTGTTTTTT. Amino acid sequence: CASSGGGRFNTGELFF.

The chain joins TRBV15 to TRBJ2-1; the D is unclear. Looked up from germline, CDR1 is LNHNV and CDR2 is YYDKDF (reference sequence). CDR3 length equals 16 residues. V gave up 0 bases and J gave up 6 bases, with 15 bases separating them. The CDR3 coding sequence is TGTGCCACCAGCAGAGATATATGGGTCTCGGGCAATGAGCAGTTCTTC. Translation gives CATSRDIWVSGNEQFF.

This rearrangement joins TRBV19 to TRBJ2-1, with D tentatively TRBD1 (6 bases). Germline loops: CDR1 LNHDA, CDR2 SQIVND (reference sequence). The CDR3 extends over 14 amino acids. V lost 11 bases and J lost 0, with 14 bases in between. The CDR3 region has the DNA TGTGCCTCCGCGACAGGTCTCTCCTACAATGAGCAGTTCTTC. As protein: CASATGLSYNEQFF.

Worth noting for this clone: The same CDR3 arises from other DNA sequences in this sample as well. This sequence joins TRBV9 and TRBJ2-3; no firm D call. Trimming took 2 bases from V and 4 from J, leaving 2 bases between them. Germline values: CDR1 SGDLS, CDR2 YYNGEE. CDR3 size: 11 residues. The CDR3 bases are TGTGCCAGCAGCGTGGCAGATACGCAGTATTTT. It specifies CASSVADTQYF.

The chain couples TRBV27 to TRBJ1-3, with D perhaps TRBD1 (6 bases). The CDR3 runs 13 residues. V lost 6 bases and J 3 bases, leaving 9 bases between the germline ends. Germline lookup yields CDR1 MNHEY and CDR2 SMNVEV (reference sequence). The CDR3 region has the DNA TGTGCCAGCAGGAGGACAGTTGGAAACACCATATATTTT. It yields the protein CASRRTVGNTIYF.

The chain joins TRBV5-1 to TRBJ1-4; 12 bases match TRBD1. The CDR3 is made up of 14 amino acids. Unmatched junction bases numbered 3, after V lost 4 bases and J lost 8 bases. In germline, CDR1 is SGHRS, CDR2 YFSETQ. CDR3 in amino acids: CASSLGTGGEKLFF. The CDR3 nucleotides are TGCGCCAGCAGCCTCGGGACAGGGGGCGAAAAACTGTTTTTT.

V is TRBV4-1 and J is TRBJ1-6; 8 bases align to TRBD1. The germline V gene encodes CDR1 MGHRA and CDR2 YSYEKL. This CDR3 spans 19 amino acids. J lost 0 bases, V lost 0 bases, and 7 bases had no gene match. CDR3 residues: CASSQDWGDRSSYNSPLHF. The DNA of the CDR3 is TGCGCCAGCAGCCAAGATTGGGGGGACAGGAGCTCCTATAATTCACCCCTCCACTTT.